A single sample is the source of the 4 T cell receptor beta chains below, sequenced in a study of blood T cells in healthy people across ages (dated by TCRdb to about 2015). The library was prepared using 5' RACE. A second PCR of about 6 to 11 cycles was run with a J-beta primer mix and a sample-barcoded 5' primer. TCRdb applied fastp at Q25 and MiXCR to the public reads, then kept only in-frame beta chains. For every CDR3 protein sequence, its rows merge into one entry that carries the most common genes and DNA. This sample lists around 2 million distinct CDR3 sequences; about 39% were detected once. Roughly 23% of the sample goes to the ten largest clones. Sequencing was done on a sample of blood. The receptor source for this set is a human donor in good health.

This clonotype was counted a few times. The V and J genes are TRBV2 and TRBJ2-5; 11 bases map to TRBD1. The V gene's germline CDR1 is SNHLY and CDR2 FYNNEI. Unmatched junction bases numbered 7, after V lost 3 bases and J lost 4 bases. This CDR3 contains 16 residues. The CDR3 sequence is CASSEIRDRGGETQYF. CDR3 sequence (DNA): TGTGCCAGCAGTGAGATTCGGGACAGGGGGGGAGAGACCCAGTACTTC.

In this sample, this clonotype turned up once. This rearrangement joins TRBV29-1 to TRBJ1-1; D not certain. The germline V gene encodes CDR1 SQVTM and CDR2 ANQGSEA. Between the trimmed V and J ends, which lost 5 bases and 3 bases, there was a span of 13 bases. There are 13 residues in the CDR3. The CDR3 region is CSVLGESYTEAFF. For the CDR3, the DNA is TGCAGCGTTCTTGGGGAGTCGTACACTGAAGCTTTCTTT.

The chain has TRBV29-1 and TRBJ2-6; D perhaps matches TRBD2 (6 bases). Germline CDR1 SQVTM, CDR2 ANQGSEA. Trimming removed 7 bases at V and 0 bases at J, with 19 bases between. The CDR3 loop spans 17 amino acids. The chain's CDR3 is CSAGLQVGGSGANVLTF. The CDR3 coding sequence is TGCAGCGCTGGCTTACAGGTGGGGGGCTCTGGGGCCAACGTCCTGACTTTC.

Ten or more counts support this clonotype. V is TRBV29-1 and J is TRBJ2-7, with TRBD2 as a possible D gene (6 bases). Trimming removed 3 bases from V and 0 bases from J, with 9 bases in between. Germline CDR1 reads SQVTM; CDR2 reads ANQGSEA. The CDR3 totals 13 residues. This CDR3 is CSVEGGVSYEQYF. The CDR3 DNA is TGCAGCGTTGAGGGGGGTGTCTCCTACGAGCAGTACTTC.